This T cell receptor (beta chain) was profiled in a study of STAT3 mutations in large granular lymphocyte leukemia. Study details: Immunosuppressive therapy was given to more than half of T-LGLL patients. Broader study findings: In T-cell large granular lymphocyte leukemia, about half of patients showed multiple immunodominant subclonotypes.

The method was immunoSEQ multiplex PCR; TCRdb's version includes in-frame clones alone and lacks a portion of them. The sample consists of 35,000 to 40,000 clones, about 88% of them appearing once. The CDR3 is made up of 16 amino acids. Trimming cost V 6 bases and J 2 bases; bases outside gene matches: 11. Germline CDR1 KGHSH, CDR2 LQKENI. Concerning this clone: What it binds is not known.

V usage is TRBV18 and J usage is TRBJ1-1, with 8 bases aligning to TRBD1. Sequencing used PBMCs. The receptor's source is a human donor with T large granular lymphocyte leukemia. Some clones in this sample may be carry-over from other donors' samples. The CDR3 spells CASSVTIGQGNTEAFF. CDR3 DNA: TGTGCCAGCTCCGTCACAATTGGACAGGGCAACACTGAAGCTTTCTTT.